This TCR beta chain was sequenced in a study of shared T cell receptors in the human thymus. V lost 3 bases to trimming and J lost 3 bases, with 27 bases between them. Germline CDR1 reads SGHVS; CDR2 reads FQNEAQ. The CDR3 runs to 19 residues. TCRdb keeps only in-frame clones here, not all; method: immunoSEQ multiplex PCR. The profile shows approximately 730,000 clones, approximately 85% of them singletons. These data also featured in a second study, about human thymus T cells.

This clonotype originated in a girl under three years old with a congenital heart defect. The chain joins TRBV7-8 to TRBJ2-7; D is perhaps TRBD1 (6 bases). The specimen sequenced was thymocytes. CDR3 sequence reads: CASSFLGPTGNRLGYEQYF. In DNA form, the CDR3 reads TGTGCCAGCAGCTTCCTAGGACCTACAGGGAATCGATTAGGCTACGAGCAGTACTTC.